These 14 T cell receptor beta chains came from one sample sequenced in a study of blood T cell repertoires in COVID-19. Clones were read by immunoSEQ multiplex PCR, and TCRdb kept only the in-frame ones, dropping some. The table records 84,000 or so clones, roughly 82% of them present only once. Sequencing was done on a sample of peripheral blood. These receptor sequences come from an elderly woman with acute or convalescent COVID-19.

The chain couples TRBV6-1 to TRBJ2-2; TRBD2 aligns across 7 bases. This CDR3 spans 20 amino acids. Germline V gives CDR1 MNHNS, CDR2 SASEGT. The J segment lost 4 bases and the V segment lost 4 bases, leaving 21 bases of the junction unmatched. The CDR3 here is CASSVSRDYSVSGLTGELFF. In nucleotides, the CDR3 is TGTGCCAGCAGTGTCAGCCGGGACTATAGCGTTTCGGGGCTCACCGGGGAGCTGTTTTTT.

This chain links TRBV19 with TRBJ1-2, with 7 nucleotides matching TRBD1. Trimming at V came to 4 bases and at J to 6 bases, leaving 11 bases not matched to a gene. The CDR3 consists of 15 residues. Per the germline V gene, CDR1 is LNHDA and CDR2 is SQIVND (reference sequence). This chain's CDR3 is CASSSTGVRQDGYTF. The DNA of the CDR3 is TGTGCCAGTAGTAGTACAGGGGTTCGTCAAGATGGCTACACCTTC. The full variable domain, in which reference TRBV19 and TRBJ1-2 provide the parts outside the CDR3, is DGGITQSPKYLFRKEGQNVTLSCEQNLNHDAMYWYRQDPGQGLRLIYYSQIVNDFQKGDIAEGYSVSREKKESFPLTVTSAQKNPTAFYLCASSSTGVRQDGYTFGSGTRLTVV.

The chain joins TRBV5-6 to TRBJ1-1; a weak D match, TRBD1 (5 bases). CDR3 length equals 14 residues. Germline V gene data show CDR1 as SGHDT and CDR2 as YYEEEE. The ends were cut back, 4 bases at V and 5 bases at J, with 15 bases in the middle. CDR3 in DNA: TGTGCCAGCAGCGAGGTGCGGGGGGGTACTGAAGCTTTCTTT. Translated: CASSEVRGGTEAFF.

The chain combines TRBV18 with TRBJ1-6; D may be TRBD1 (5 bases). This CDR3 has 17 amino acids. Trimming took off 0 bases at V and 10 bases at J, with 19 bases between the two ends. Germline lookup yields CDR1 KGHSH and CDR2 LQKENI. In nucleotides, the CDR3 is TGTGCCAGCTCACCACCGGGTGGTGGCAGGGTGAGATCACCCCTCCACTTT. Its translation is CASSPPGGGRVRSPLHF.

This sequence joins TRBV21-1 and TRBJ2-2; the DNA was not compared with TRBD2, the D call given in the table. TRBV21-1 is an annotated pseudogene. There are 14 residues in the CDR3. The DNA of the CDR3 is TGTGCCAGCACTTACGGACTAGCAGGCGGGGAGCTGTTTTTT. Its translation: CASTYGLAGGELFF.

The V and J genes are TRBV7-9 and TRBJ1-2, with 7 bases aligning to TRBD1. Trimming cost V 4 bases and J 4 bases; bases outside gene matches: 6. Germline lookup yields CDR1 SEHNR and CDR2 FQNEAQ (reference sequence). This CDR3 has 14 residues. For the CDR3, the DNA is TGTGCCAGCAGCTCAGTAGCAGGGGGCTATGGCTACACCTTC. Its protein is CASSSVAGGYGYTF.

J is TRBJ2-2 and V is TRBV9; TRBD1 matches at 9 bases. CDR1 is SGDLS and CDR2 is YYNGEE in the germline V gene. Trimming at V came to 3 bases and at J to 6 bases, leaving 9 bases not matched to a gene. This CDR3 spans 16 amino acids. The DNA of the CDR3 is TGTGCCAGCAGCGGGATCAGGACAGGGGAGGCCGGGGAGCTGTTTTTT. Protein product: CASSGIRTGEAGELFF.

DNA for the CDR3: TGTGCCAGCAGCAAAGTAGGTGGGCAAACACCCCTCCACTTT. It encodes CASSKVGGQTPLHF. The chain combines TRBV21-1 with TRBJ1-6; the table names TRBD1, a call not compared with the DNA. TRBV21-1 is shown as a pseudogene. The CDR3 loop spans 14 amino acids.

The CDR3 DNA reads as TGTGCCAGCAGCAGGCAGACTAGCGGGCAAGAGACCCAGTACTTC. Amino acids: CASSRQTSGQETQYF. This rearrangement joins TRBV21-1 to TRBJ2-5; TRBD2, the table's D call, lacks a check against the DNA. TRBV21-1 is termed a pseudogene. This CDR3 has 15 residues.

This sequence joins TRBV5-1 and TRBJ2-3; TRBD2 might be the D (6 bases). Trimming shortened V by 3 bases and J by 1 base, and 15 bases separated the two germline ends. This CDR3 has 16 amino acids. Germline loops: CDR1 SGHRS, CDR2 YFSETQ. CDR3 in amino acids: CASSSGTSYRTDTQYF. The CDR3 DNA is TGCGCCAGCAGCTCTGGGACTTCTTACCGCACAGATACGCAGTATTTT.

The chain joins TRBV5-4 to TRBJ2-3; tentative D call: TRBD1 (6 bases). This CDR3 has 17 amino acids. Trimming cost V 0 bases and J 0 bases, with 14 bases left between them. Germline V gene data show CDR1 as SGHNT and CDR2 as YYREEE (reference sequence). CDR3 region: CASSLGRGRASTDTQYF. CDR3 in DNA: TGTGCCAGCAGCTTGGGCAGGGGACGTGCTAGCACAGATACGCAGTATTTT.

Of note for this clone: Distinct nucleotide sequences in the sample also encode this CDR3. The chain uses TRBV5-8 and TRBJ1-5; D call uncertain. The germline V gene encodes CDR1 SGHTS and CDR2 YDEGEE. CDR3 size: 13 residues. The ends were cut back, 4 bases at V and 0 bases at J, with 5 bases in the middle. In DNA, the CDR3 is TGTGCCAGCAGCACTTATAGCAATCAGCCCCAGCATTTT. Protein product: CASSTYSNQPQHF.

This clone appeared once. The J gene is TRBJ1-6, the V gene TRBV27; TRBD1 aligns across 8 bases. In germline, CDR1 is MNHEY, CDR2 SMNVEV (reference sequence). The CDR3 runs to 15 residues. Losses at the gene ends were 7 bases for V and 8 bases for J; bases not matched to a gene: 10. DNA for the CDR3: TGTGCCAGCACCCTCGGACAGGGAGGGCATTCACCCCTCCACTTT. Translated: CASTLGQGGHSPLHF.

This clone was seen only once. This rearrangement joins TRBV20-1 to TRBJ1-1; no clear D. The V gene's germline CDR1 is DFQATT and CDR2 SNEGSKA (reference sequence). V was pared by 5 bases and J by 5 bases, with 6 bases between. The CDR3 covers 10 residues. CDR3 in amino acids: CSAVTTEAFF. The CDR3 DNA is TGCAGTGCTGTTACTACTGAAGCTTTCTTT.